This TCR beta chain was found in a study of sequential checkpoint blockade in melanoma. Study-wide background: First-line arms were nivolumab then ipilimumab, or the reverse, randomized 1:1. After both sequences, patients received maintenance nivolumab.

V lost 4 bases, J lost 5 bases, and 16 bases stayed unmatched. The CDR3 runs to 19 residues. Germline V gives CDR1 SGDLS, CDR2 YYNGEE. As to treatment: randomized to nivolumab then ipilimumab (arm A) or the reverse (arm B). None of the patients previously received DNA-damaging chemotherapy. Live CD3+CD8+ CD19− CD56− cells were sorted from PBMCs. Sequencing was performed with immunoSEQ multiplex PCR; in TCRdb, only in-frame clones are kept and a portion is missing. The sample yields 25,000 to 35,000 clones, less than 90% seen once. The V and J genes are TRBV9 and TRBJ2-5; 14 bases match TRBD2. The starting material was CD8+ T cells sorted from blood (inferred from file names), obtained from a patient given nivolumab and ipilimumab in sequence. The TCR was taken from a human donor with melanoma. Here the CDR3 DNA reads TGTGCCAGCAGCAGATCCGAACATTTGACTAGCGGGGGGGCGGAGACCCAGTACTTC. Its translation: CASSRSEHLTSGGAETQYF. Full variable domain (missing parts from reference TRBV9 and TRBJ2-5): DSGVTQTPKHLITATGQRVTLRCSPRSGDLSVYWYQQSLDQGLQFLIQYYNGEERAKGNILERFSAQQFPDLHSELNLSSLELGDSALYFCASSRSEHLTSGGAETQYFGPGTRLLVL.